Presented here are 8 T cell receptor beta chains from one specimen sequenced in a study of T cells in tumors after PD-1 blockade. The table came from immunoSEQ multiplex PCR; TCRdb's copy has only in-frame clones and leaves some out. The table lists 20,000 to 25,000 clones, just under 80% of them singletons. The material sequenced was PBMCs, taken before anti-PD-1 treatment. All receptors come from a human donor with basal cell carcinoma.

This chain links TRBV4-3 with TRBJ2-3; D remains ambiguous. The CDR3 spans 17 residues. Germline V CDR1 and CDR2: LGHNA, YSLEER. V lost 0 bases to trimming and J lost 0 bases, with 13 bases between them. DNA for the CDR3: TGCGCCAGCAGCCAAGATCTTGGCCTAGGGAGCACAGATACGCAGTATTTT. Translation gives CASSQDLGLGSTDTQYF.

The chain couples TRBV27 to TRBJ2-1, with D possibly matching TRBD2 (6 bases). Germline V gene sequence: CDR1 MNHEY, CDR2 SMNVEV (reference sequence). This CDR3 is built from 15 residues. Trimming shortened V by 5 bases and J by 5 bases, and 16 bases separated the two germline ends. Here the CDR3 reads CASSPLSGIDNEQFF. In DNA, the CDR3 is TGTGCCAGCAGTCCCCTTAGCGGTATCGACAATGAGCAGTTCTTC.

The chain has TRBV7-7 and TRBJ2-5; 9 nucleotides match TRBD2. After removal of 5 bases from V and 5 bases from J, the junction contained 12 bases not matched to a gene. The CDR3 extends over 16 amino acids. Germline lookup yields CDR1 SSHAT and CDR2 FNYEAQ (reference sequence). The CDR3, as DNA: TGTGCCAGCAGCCAAGCGGGTAGCGGGGGCCGTGAGACCCAGTACTTC. Its translation is CASSQAGSGGRETQYF.

This chain uses TRBV30 with TRBJ2-1; weak D call: TRBD1 (5 bases). The germline V and J ends were trimmed by 2 bases and 10 bases, with 9 bases remaining between them. The CDR3 spans 11 residues. From germline, CDR1 is GTSNPN and CDR2 SVGIG (reference sequence). The CDR3 DNA sequence: TGTGCCTGGAGTCCCCGGACAGAGCAGTTCTTC. It translates to CAWSPRTEQFF.

The chain carries TRBV24-1 and TRBJ2-7; 9 bases align to TRBD1. The junction had 5 bases not matched to a gene; V was cut back by 6 bases and J by 6 bases. This CDR3 region has 13 residues. Germline-derived CDR1 and CDR2 are KGHDR and SFDVKD. The CDR3 sequence: CATSRTGVSEQYF. DNA for the CDR3: TGTGCCACCAGTCGGACAGGGGTTTCCGAGCAGTACTTC.

Here the CDR3 DNA reads TGTGCCAGCAGTGAAGCCGGGAACATGGGGCAGCCCCAGCATTTT. This codes for CASSEAGNMGQPQHF. This chain connects TRBV2 to TRBJ1-5; D remains unclear. This CDR3 is built from 15 residues. V lost 0 bases, J lost 7 bases, and 13 bases lay in between. Germline V CDR1 and CDR2: SNHLY, FYNNEI.

The chain combines TRBV4-2 with TRBJ2-3; 10 bases are a match to TRBD2. V shed 1 base, J shed 3 bases, and the junction held 7 bases outside the gene matches. The CDR3 totals 17 residues. Germline CDR1 and CDR2: LGHNA and YNFKEQ. As DNA, the CDR3 is TGTGCCAGCAGCCAAGGCATAGCGGGGGGCGGGACAGATACGCAGTATTTT. Protein sequence: CASSQGIAGGGTDTQYF.

V usage is TRBV19 and J usage is TRBJ1-5, with D perhaps TRBD1 (5 bases). CDR1 and CDR2 from the germline V gene are LNHDA and SQIVND (reference sequence). The CDR3 consists of 13 residues. The V end was cut by 1 base, the J end by 7 bases, with 8 bases between. The CDR3 protein is CASSIVRDQPQHF. In DNA form, the CDR3 reads TGTGCCAGTAGTATAGTAAGGGACCAGCCCCAGCATTTT.